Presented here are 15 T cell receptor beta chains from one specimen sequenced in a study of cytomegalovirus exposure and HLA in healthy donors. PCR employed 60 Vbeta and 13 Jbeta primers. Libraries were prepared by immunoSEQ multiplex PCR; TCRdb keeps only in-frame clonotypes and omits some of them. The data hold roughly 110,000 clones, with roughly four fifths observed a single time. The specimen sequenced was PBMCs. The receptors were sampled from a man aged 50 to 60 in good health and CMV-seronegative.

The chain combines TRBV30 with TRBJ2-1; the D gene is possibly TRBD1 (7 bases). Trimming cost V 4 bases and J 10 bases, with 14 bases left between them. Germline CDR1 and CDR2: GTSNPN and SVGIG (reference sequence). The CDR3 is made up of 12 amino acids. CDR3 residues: CAWKEGAQEQFF. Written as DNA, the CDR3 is TGTGCCTGGAAGGAGGGGGCGCAGGAGCAGTTCTTC.

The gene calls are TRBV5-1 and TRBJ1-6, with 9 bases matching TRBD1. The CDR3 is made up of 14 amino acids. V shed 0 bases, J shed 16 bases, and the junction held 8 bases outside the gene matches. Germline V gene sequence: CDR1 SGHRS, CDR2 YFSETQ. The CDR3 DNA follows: TGCGCCAGCAGCTTGGGACAGGGGGAGCCGAGACTCCACTTT. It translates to CASSLGQGEPRLHF.

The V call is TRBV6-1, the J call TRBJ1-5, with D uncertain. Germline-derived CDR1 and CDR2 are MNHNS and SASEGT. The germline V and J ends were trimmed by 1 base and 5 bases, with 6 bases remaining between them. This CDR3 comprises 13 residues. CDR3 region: CASSEVADQPQHF. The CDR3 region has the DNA TGTGCCAGCAGTGAAGTGGCCGATCAGCCCCAGCATTTT.

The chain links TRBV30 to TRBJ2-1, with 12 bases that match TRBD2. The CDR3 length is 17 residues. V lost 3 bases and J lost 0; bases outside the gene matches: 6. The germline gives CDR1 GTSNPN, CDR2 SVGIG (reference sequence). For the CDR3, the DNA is TGTGCCTGGAGATCTAGCGGGGGGGGGAGCTCCTACAATGAGCAGTTCTTC. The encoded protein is CAWRSSGGGSSYNEQFF.

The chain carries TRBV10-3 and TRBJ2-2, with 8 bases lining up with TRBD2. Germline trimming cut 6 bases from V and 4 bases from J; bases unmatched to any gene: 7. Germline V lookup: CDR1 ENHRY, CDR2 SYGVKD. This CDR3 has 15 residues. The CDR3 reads CAIRPGLDSTGELFF. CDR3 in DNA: TGTGCCATCAGGCCGGGACTAGACTCCACCGGGGAGCTGTTTTTT.

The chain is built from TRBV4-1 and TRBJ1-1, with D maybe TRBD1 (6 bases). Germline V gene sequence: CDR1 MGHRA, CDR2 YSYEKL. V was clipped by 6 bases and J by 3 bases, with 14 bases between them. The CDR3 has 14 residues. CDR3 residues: CASSLGGGDTEAFF. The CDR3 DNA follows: TGCGCCAGCAGTTTAGGGGGTGGGGACACTGAAGCTTTCTTT.

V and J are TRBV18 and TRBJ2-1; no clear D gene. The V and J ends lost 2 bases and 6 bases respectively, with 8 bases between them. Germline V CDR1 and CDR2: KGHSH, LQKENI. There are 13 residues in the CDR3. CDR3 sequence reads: CASSPISRNEQFF. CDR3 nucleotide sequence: TGTGCCAGCTCACCAATTAGTCGCAATGAGCAGTTCTTC.

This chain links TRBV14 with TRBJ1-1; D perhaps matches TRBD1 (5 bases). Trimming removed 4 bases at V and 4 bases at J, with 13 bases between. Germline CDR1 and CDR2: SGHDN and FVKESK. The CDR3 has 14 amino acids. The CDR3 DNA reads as TGTGCCAGCAGCCCTAGACAGTTTGGCACTGAAGCTTTCTTT. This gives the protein CASSPRQFGTEAFF.

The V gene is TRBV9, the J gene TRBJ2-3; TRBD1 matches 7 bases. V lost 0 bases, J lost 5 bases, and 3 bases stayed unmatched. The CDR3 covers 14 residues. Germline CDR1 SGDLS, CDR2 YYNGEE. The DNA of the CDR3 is TGTGCCAGCAGCGTAGGGCAGGGGGTAGATACGCAGTATTTT. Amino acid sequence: CASSVGQGVDTQYF.

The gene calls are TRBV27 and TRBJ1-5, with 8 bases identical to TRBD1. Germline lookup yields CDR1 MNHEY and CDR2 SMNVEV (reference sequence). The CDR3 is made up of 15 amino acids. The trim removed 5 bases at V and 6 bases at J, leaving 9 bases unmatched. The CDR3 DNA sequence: TGTGCCAGCAGTCAGGGGGCGAGTGGAGGTCAGCCCCAGCATTTT. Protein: CASSQGASGGQPQHF.

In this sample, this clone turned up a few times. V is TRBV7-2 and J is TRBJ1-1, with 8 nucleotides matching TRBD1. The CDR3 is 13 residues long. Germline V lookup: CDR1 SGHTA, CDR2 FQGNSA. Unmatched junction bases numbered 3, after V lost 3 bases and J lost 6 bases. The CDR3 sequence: CASSLDRAPEAFF. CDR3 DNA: TGTGCCAGCAGCTTGGACAGGGCTCCTGAAGCTTTCTTT.

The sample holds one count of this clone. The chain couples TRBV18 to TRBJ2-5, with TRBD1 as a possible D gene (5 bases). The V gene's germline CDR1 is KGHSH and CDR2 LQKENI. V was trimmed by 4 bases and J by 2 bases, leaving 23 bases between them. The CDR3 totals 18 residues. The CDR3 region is CASSLYTDQGNTQETQYF. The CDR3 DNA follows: TGTGCCAGCTCACTTTATACTGACCAGGGAAATACACAAGAGACCCAGTACTTC.

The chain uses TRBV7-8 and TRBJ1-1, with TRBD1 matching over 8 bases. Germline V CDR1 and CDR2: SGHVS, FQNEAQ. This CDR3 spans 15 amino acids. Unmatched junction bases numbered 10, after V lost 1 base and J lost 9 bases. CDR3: CASSLGLTGDWKAFF. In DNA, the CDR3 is TGTGCCAGCAGCTTAGGTCTGACAGGGGACTGGAAAGCTTTCTTT.

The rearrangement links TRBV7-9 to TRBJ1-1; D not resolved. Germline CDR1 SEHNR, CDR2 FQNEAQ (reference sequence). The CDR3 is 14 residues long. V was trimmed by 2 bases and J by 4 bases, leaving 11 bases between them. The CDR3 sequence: CASSLSPRRTEAFF. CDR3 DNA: TGTGCCAGCAGCTTATCCCCGCGGCGCACTGAAGCTTTCTTT.

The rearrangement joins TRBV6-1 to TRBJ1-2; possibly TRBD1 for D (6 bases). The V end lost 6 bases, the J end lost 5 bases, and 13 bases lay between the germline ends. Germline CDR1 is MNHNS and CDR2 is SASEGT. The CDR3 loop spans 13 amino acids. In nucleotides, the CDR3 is TGTGCCAGCAGATTTGGACAGAGATATGGCTACACCTTC. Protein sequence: CASRFGQRYGYTF.